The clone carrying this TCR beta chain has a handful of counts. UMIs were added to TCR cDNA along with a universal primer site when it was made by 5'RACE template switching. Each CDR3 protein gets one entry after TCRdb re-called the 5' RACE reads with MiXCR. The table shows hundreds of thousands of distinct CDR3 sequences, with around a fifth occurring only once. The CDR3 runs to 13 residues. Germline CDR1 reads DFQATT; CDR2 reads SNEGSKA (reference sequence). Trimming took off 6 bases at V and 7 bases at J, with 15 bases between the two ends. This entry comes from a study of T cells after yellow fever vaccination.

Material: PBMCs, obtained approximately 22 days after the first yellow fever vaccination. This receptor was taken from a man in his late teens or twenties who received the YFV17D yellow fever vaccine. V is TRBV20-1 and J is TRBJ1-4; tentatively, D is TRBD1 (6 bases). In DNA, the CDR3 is TGCAGTGCGAGACCAGGGGTCCGTGAAAAACTGTTTTTT. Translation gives CSARPGVREKLFF.